Each of the 3 T cell receptor beta chains below was sequenced from the same sample in a study of molecular identifiers for immune sequencing clone quantification. MiXCR, run by TCRdb on the PCR reads, gives a single entry per CDR3 protein. The sample lists about 640,000 distinct CDR3 sequences; about 20% were seen once. Sequenced input: naive CD8+ T cells from blood, with Jurkat cell RNA spiked in. Subset: FACS-sorted CD8+CD4-CCR7+CD45RA+ naive T cells. All receptors come from a human donor in good health. Some libraries in this study had Jurkat cell RNA spiked in.

Ten or more counts support this clonotype. The chain uses TRBV18 and TRBJ2-2; D might be TRBD1 (5 bases). Trimming cost V 3 bases and J 2 bases, with 19 bases left between them. This CDR3 contains 18 residues. Germline loops: CDR1 KGHSH, CDR2 LQKENI. For the CDR3, the DNA is TGTGCCAGCTCACCTCGCTCCAGGGTAATGGACAACACCGGGGAGCTGTTTTTT. Its protein product is CASSPRSRVMDNTGELFF. The whole variable domain, filled in from reference TRBV18 and TRBJ2-2, reads NAGVMQNPRHLVRRRGQEARLRCSPMKGHSHVYWYRQLPEEGLKFMVYLQKENIIDESGMPKERFSAEFPKEGPSILRIQQVVRGDSAAYFCASSPRSRVMDNTGELFFGEGSRLTVL.

This chain links TRBV25-1 with TRBJ2-5; D unresolved. Germline V gene sequence: CDR1 MGHDK, CDR2 SYGVNS. The CDR3 is 14 residues long. Between the trimmed V and J ends, which lost 0 bases and 1 base, there was a span of 6 bases. DNA of the CDR3: TGTGCCAGCAGTGAATACGGTGGCCAAGAGACCCAGTACTTC. The encoded protein is CASSEYGGQETQYF. Full variable domain (outside the CDR3, taken from reference TRBV25-1 and TRBJ2-5): EADIYQTPRYLVIGTGKKITLECSQTMGHDKMYWYQQDPGMELHLIHYSYGVNSTEKGDLSSESTVSRIRTEHFPLTLESARPSHTSQYLCASSEYGGQETQYFGPGTRLLVL.

There are a few counts of this clonotype. J is TRBJ2-7 and V is TRBV7-6; D is uncertain. V was shortened by 4 bases and J by 7 bases, with 14 bases between the two germline ends. From germline, CDR1 is SGHVS and CDR2 FNYEAQ. CDR3 length: 13 amino acids. CDR3: CASSSAAMVEQYF. The CDR3 bases are TGTGCCAGCAGCTCCGCAGCGATGGTAGAGCAGTACTTC.